This T cell receptor beta chain originates from a study of cytomegalovirus exposure and HLA in healthy donors. V lost 5 bases and J 1 base, leaving 12 bases between the germline ends. The CDR3 totals 15 residues. Germline lookup yields CDR1 WSHSY and CDR2 SAAADI. A multiplex PCR was run with 60 Vbeta primers and 13 Jbeta primers. Measured with immunoSEQ multiplex PCR; TCRdb has only the in-frame clones, and not every one. Its clone listing holds some 80,000 clones. Points on this clone: Its antigen is unidentified.

Overall study results and limits: A missense DCLRE1C variant was associated with V- and J-gene trimming of TCR beta chains in a later analysis, and an independent cohort replicated the association. As a later analysis revealed, the rate of TCR association differed by HLA locus, with DRB1 most and HLA-C fewest.

The sample consisted of PBMCs. V and J are TRBV10-2 and TRBJ1-5; TRBD1 might be the D (5 bases). The sequence derives from a woman aged 25 to 39 in good health and CMV-seronegative. The CDR3 DNA sequence: TGCGCCAGCAGTCCCCAGGGTAGGAGCAATCAGCCCCAGCATTTT. Translating gives CASSPQGRSNQPQHF.